Listed below are T cell receptor beta chains from one sample, sequenced in a study of T cells in Graves' hyperthyroidism and ophthalmopathy. TCRdb called the multiplex PCR reads again in MiXCR, with one record for every CDR3 protein. The sample holds around 200,000 distinct CDR3 sequences, about 18% seen once. Sequenced sample: blood. These receptor sequences come from a woman aged 45 to 65 with Graves' hyperthyroidism. The CDR3 runs from the conserved cysteine through the conserved F or W. The order of the fields is D gene, clone size, J gene, CDR3 length, V gene, CDR3 protein, CDR3 DNA. D genes are given only for firm matches. Clone size is stated in some rows and not others, as once, few, many or a class when expanded.

D: .
size: many
J: TRBJ2-3
length: 11
V: TRBV25-1
CDR3: CASTYSDTQYF
DNA: TGTGCCAGCACATATTCGGATACGCAGTATTTT

D: .
size: .
J: TRBJ1-3
length: 12
V: TRBV20-1
CDR3: CSAPRAGNTIYF
DNA: TGCAGTGCTCCCCGAGCGGGAAACACCATATATTTT

D: .
size: .
J: TRBJ2-2
length: 14
V: TRBV10-1
CDR3: CASSGGCLTGELFF
DNA: TGCGCCAGCAGTGGAGGATGCCTCACCGGGGAGCTGTTTTTT

D: .
size: few
J: TRBJ1-2
length: 10
V: TRBV24-1
CDR3: CATRGMGYTF
DNA: TGTGCCACCAGAGGCATGGGCTACACCTTC

D: .
size: many
J: TRBJ2-5
length: 14
V: TRBV6-1
CDR3: CASSVGRTQETQYF
DNA: TGTGCCAGCTCCGTGGGACGGACCCAAGAGACCCAGTACTTC

D: .
size: many
J: TRBJ2-7
length: 14
V: TRBV28
CDR3: CASNPGQNLYEQYF
DNA: TGTGCCAGCAACCCCGGACAGAACCTCTACGAGCAGTACTTC

D: .
size: .
J: TRBJ2-5
length: 15
V: TRBV5-1
CDR3: CASSYNGPSGETQYF
DNA: TGCGCCAGCAGCTACAACGGGCCCTCGGGGGAGACCCAGTACTTC

D: TRBD2
size: few
J: TRBJ2-5
length: 15
V: TRBV7-9
CDR3: CASSSQGSGVETQYF
DNA: TGTGCCAGCAGCTCCCAGGGAAGCGGGGTAGAGACCCAGTACTTC

D: .
size: many
J: TRBJ1-2
length: 13
V: TRBV11-2
CDR3: CASSRQFNYGYTF
DNA: TGTGCCAGCAGCAGACAGTTTAACTATGGCTACACCTTC

D: .
size: many
J: TRBJ1-2
length: 13
V: TRBV19
CDR3: CASSISRVRGYTF
DNA: TGTGCCAGTAGTATTTCCCGGGTTCGTGGCTACACCTTC

D: TRBD2
size: .
J: TRBJ2-5
length: 15
V: TRBV7-2
CDR3: CASSADSGSRETQYF
DNA: TGTGCCAGCAGCGCCGATAGCGGGAGTAGAGAGACCCAGTACTTC

D: TRBD1
size: few
J: TRBJ2-3
length: 18
V: TRBV18
CDR3: CASSPGAQGAFPTDTQYF
DNA: TGTGCCAGCTCACCGGGGGCGCAGGGGGCTTTCCCCACAGATACGCAGTATTTT

D: TRBD1
size: many
J: TRBJ2-7
length: 15
V: TRBV7-2
CDR3: CASSLAGTAALEQYF
DNA: TGTGCCAGCAGCTTAGCGGGGACAGCGGCCCTCGAGCAGTACTTC

D: .
size: many
J: TRBJ2-3
length: 16
V: TRBV7-2
CDR3: CASRRGGGLGTDTQYF
DNA: TGTGCCAGCAGGCGAGGGGGGGGCCTTGGCACAGATACGCAGTATTTT

D: TRBD2
size: few
J: TRBJ2-2
length: 17
V: TRBV3-1
CDR3: CASRELAGGQNTGELFF
DNA: TGTGCCAGCAGAGAACTAGCGGGGGGGCAGAACACCGGGGAGCTGTTTTTT

D: .
size: many
J: TRBJ2-7
length: 16
V: TRBV6-1
CDR3: CASNIRGQTTVYEQYF
DNA: TGTGCCAGCAACATAAGGGGTCAGACCACCGTTTACGAGCAGTACTTC

D: TRBD2
size: .
J: TRBJ2-5
length: 14
V: TRBV28
CDR3: CASTEPGGQETQYF
DNA: TGTGCCAGCACCGAACCGGGGGGGCAAGAGACCCAGTACTTC

D: .
size: few
J: TRBJ2-7
length: 16
V: TRBV5-6
CDR3: CASSLSWQGRNYEQYF
DNA: TGTGCCAGCAGCTTGTCTTGGCAGGGGAGAAACTACGAGCAGTACTTC

D: .
size: many
J: TRBJ1-1
length: 14
V: TRBV12-3/TRBV12-4
CDR3: CASSLQGILSEAFF
DNA: TGTGCCAGCAGTCTCCAGGGGATTCTTTCTGAAGCTTTCTTT

D: .
size: many
J: TRBJ1-4
length: 14
V: TRBV6-1
CDR3: CASSPTAWGEKLFF
DNA: TGTGCCAGCAGCCCGACAGCTTGGGGCGAAAAACTGTTTTTT